The clone carrying this T cell receptor delta chain is deemed medium-sized. As yet, its antigen is unknown. Other nucleotide sequences in the sample specify the same CDR3. Bulk repertoires came from Vgamma9/Vdelta2+ or Vdelta2-negative gammadelta T cells flow-sorted from PBMC. Sequencing covered both gamma and delta TCR chains per sample. TCRdb re-called clones from the multiplex PCR reads via CATT. Here the sample spans 55,000 to 70,000 delta-chain clones, over 1.5% being singletons. The source of the sample is a study of γδ T cells in repeated Plasmodium falciparum infection. About the research overall: Malian children with intense seasonal malaria exposure were compared with matched Australian children.

Germline assignment: CDR1 TSWWSYY and CDR2 QGS. CDR3 length equals 23 residues. The trim removed 6 bases at V and 1 base at J, leaving 28 bases unmatched. The study's findings and limits: Over time and infection, Vgamma9/Vdelta2+ repertoires remained highly stable and polyclonal.

The TCR was taken from a pool of human donors (malaria-infected and uninfected, not separated). The chain links TRDV1 to TRDJ1, with TRDD3 identical over 11 bases. Sequenced input: gamma-delta T cells from blood. The CDR3 region is CALGATRISPVLGDRFGTDKLIF. The CDR3 bases are TGTGCTCTTGGCGCGACGCGGATCTCCCCCGTACTGGGGGATAGATTTGGCACCGATAAACTCATCTTT.